This is a list of T cell receptor beta chains from one sample in a study of T-cell reconstitution after alpha-beta-depleted transplantation in children. TCRdb itself ran the PCR reads through MiXCR, one entry per CDR3 protein. The table has 250,000 to 300,000 distinct CDR3 sequences, about 10% seen once; the top ten hold over 9%. The specimen was PBMCs from the stem cell graft donor, collected from the stem cell graft. These receptors all come from a human donor who donated a stem cell graft to a child with SCID. Each CDR3 is given with its conserved first and last residue. The order of the fields is clone size, J gene, V gene, D gene, CDR3 protein, CDR3 DNA. A D gene is named only where the DNA matches it firmly. A row's size may be missing; if present it is once, few, many or a size class.

clone size: many
J gene: TRBJ1-2
V gene: TRBV20-1
D gene: NA
CDR3 protein: CSAPRGLDNYGYTF
CDR3 DNA: TGCAGTGCCCCCCGTGGACTAGACAACTATGGCTACACCTTC

clone size: NA
J gene: TRBJ2-5
V gene: TRBV7-7
D gene: TRBD2
CDR3 protein: CASSFKRGGQETQYF
CDR3 DNA: TGTGCTAGCAGCTTCAAGCGGGGGGGTCAAGAGACCCAGTACTTC

clone size: few
J gene: TRBJ2-3
V gene: TRBV27
D gene: NA
CDR3 protein: CASSSLPRVDTQYF
CDR3 DNA: TGTGCCAGCAGTTCGCTTCCCAGGGTAGATACGCAGTATTTT

clone size: few
J gene: TRBJ1-1
V gene: TRBV2
D gene: NA
CDR3 protein: CASSDSGTEAFF
CDR3 DNA: TGTGCCAGCAGTGATAGCGGCACTGAAGCTTTCTTT

clone size: NA
J gene: TRBJ2-7
V gene: TRBV5-1
D gene: TRBD1
CDR3 protein: CASSLGALQGQPYF
CDR3 DNA: TGCGCCAGCAGTTTGGGGGCACTACAGGGACAGCCGTACTTC

clone size: NA
J gene: TRBJ2-7
V gene: TRBV27
D gene: TRBD2
CDR3 protein: CASSRLAGEIEQYF
CDR3 DNA: TGTGCCAGCAGTAGGTTAGCGGGGGAAATCGAGCAGTACTTC

clone size: few
J gene: TRBJ1-1
V gene: TRBV4-1
D gene: TRBD1
CDR3 protein: CASSPDRGPDTEAFF
CDR3 DNA: TGCGCCAGCAGCCCTGACAGGGGGCCGGACACTGAAGCTTTCTTT

clone size: few
J gene: TRBJ2-1
V gene: TRBV28
D gene: NA
CDR3 protein: CASSLWRINEQFF
CDR3 DNA: TGTGCCAGCAGTTTATGGAGGATCAATGAGCAGTTCTTC

clone size: many
J gene: TRBJ2-1
V gene: TRBV9
D gene: NA
CDR3 protein: CASSVALGINEQFF
CDR3 DNA: TGTGCCAGCAGCGTAGCTCTGGGAATCAATGAGCAGTTCTTC

clone size: few
J gene: TRBJ2-7
V gene: TRBV2
D gene: NA
CDR3 protein: CASMRSSYEQYF
CDR3 DNA: TGTGCCAGCATGCGGAGCTCCTACGAGCAGTACTTC

clone size: NA
J gene: TRBJ1-4
V gene: TRBV7-9
D gene: NA
CDR3 protein: CASSFDKEIEKLFF
CDR3 DNA: TGTGCCAGCAGCTTCGACAAGGAAATAGAAAAACTGTTTTTT

clone size: many
J gene: TRBJ1-2
V gene: TRBV6-1
D gene: TRBD1
CDR3 protein: CASTRASGQANYGYTF
CDR3 DNA: TGTGCCAGCACGAGAGCCTCTGGACAGGCTAACTATGGCTACACCTTC

clone size: NA
J gene: TRBJ2-1
V gene: TRBV20-1
D gene: NA
CDR3 protein: CSARPRLGSYNEQFF
CDR3 DNA: TGCAGTGCTAGACCACGATTAGGCTCCTACAATGAGCAGTTCTTC

clone size: NA
J gene: TRBJ2-7
V gene: TRBV5-1
D gene: NA
CDR3 protein: CASTFGPGREQYF
CDR3 DNA: TGCGCCAGCACCTTCGGCCCAGGGCGTGAGCAGTACTTC

clone size: NA
J gene: TRBJ1-1
V gene: TRBV18
D gene: NA
CDR3 protein: CASSQRGVTEAFF
CDR3 DNA: TGTGCCAGCTCACAGAGGGGAGTCACTGAAGCTTTCTTT

clone size: many
J gene: TRBJ2-2
V gene: TRBV12-3/TRBV12-4
D gene: TRBD2
CDR3 protein: CASSPQLAGVTGELFF
CDR3 DNA: TGTGCCAGCAGTCCCCAACTAGCGGGGGTCACCGGGGAGCTGTTTTTT

clone size: NA
J gene: TRBJ2-5
V gene: TRBV29-1
D gene: TRBD1
CDR3 protein: CSVGQGKGETQYF
CDR3 DNA: TGCAGCGTTGGACAGGGGAAGGGAGAGACCCAGTACTTC

clone size: many
J gene: TRBJ2-1
V gene: TRBV12-3/TRBV12-4
D gene: NA
CDR3 protein: CASTLTRRSYNEQFF
CDR3 DNA: TGTGCCAGCACCCTGACTAGAAGAAGCTACAATGAGCAGTTCTTC

clone size: NA
J gene: TRBJ1-4
V gene: TRBV5-1
D gene: TRBD1
CDR3 protein: CASSFGGQDEKLFF
CDR3 DNA: TGCGCCAGCAGCTTTGGGGGACAGGATGAAAAACTGTTTTTT

clone size: few
J gene: TRBJ2-7
V gene: TRBV3-1
D gene: TRBD1
CDR3 protein: CASSQDRIDRGYEQYF
CDR3 DNA: TGTGCCAGCAGCCAGGACCGAATCGACAGGGGCTACGAGCAGTACTTC

clone size: NA
J gene: TRBJ1-2
V gene: TRBV4-1
D gene: TRBD1
CDR3 protein: CASSQYETGVDYGYTF
CDR3 DNA: TGCGCCAGCAGCCAATACGAGACAGGGGTTGACTATGGCTACACCTTC

clone size: many
J gene: TRBJ2-2
V gene: TRBV4-1
D gene: TRBD1
CDR3 protein: CASSQDLQGANTGELFF
CDR3 DNA: TGCGCCAGCAGCCAAGATCTCCAGGGGGCGAACACCGGGGAGCTGTTTTTT

clone size: many
J gene: TRBJ2-7
V gene: TRBV6-1
D gene: TRBD1
CDR3 protein: CASSPRDREYEQYF
CDR3 DNA: TGTGCCAGCAGTCCTCGGGACAGGGAATACGAGCAGTACTTC

clone size: NA
J gene: TRBJ2-3
V gene: TRBV5-1
D gene: NA
CDR3 protein: CASSLDPSTDTQYF
CDR3 DNA: TGCGCCAGCTCCCTTGACCCGAGTACAGATACGCAGTATTTT

clone size: few
J gene: TRBJ2-1
V gene: TRBV5-6
D gene: TRBD1
CDR3 protein: CASSLEGQFNNEQFF
CDR3 DNA: TGTGCCAGCAGCTTGGAGGGACAGTTCAACAATGAGCAGTTCTTC

clone size: NA
J gene: TRBJ1-3
V gene: TRBV6-1
D gene: NA
CDR3 protein: CASSHPDIGNTIYF
CDR3 DNA: TGTGCCAGCAGCCACCCCGACATCGGAAACACCATATATTTT

clone size: few
J gene: TRBJ2-1
V gene: TRBV20-1
D gene: NA
CDR3 protein: CSAKGSSYNEQFF
CDR3 DNA: TGCAGTGCTAAGGGGAGCTCCTACAATGAGCAGTTCTTC

clone size: NA
J gene: TRBJ2-3
V gene: TRBV3-1
D gene: TRBD1
CDR3 protein: CASSKLVTGTHTQYF
CDR3 DNA: TGTGCCAGCAGCAAACTGGTGACAGGGACACATACGCAGTATTTT

clone size: NA
J gene: TRBJ2-2
V gene: TRBV2
D gene: NA
CDR3 protein: CASSLDSPRGNTGELFF
CDR3 DNA: TGTGCCAGCAGTCTGGACAGTCCGAGGGGTAACACCGGGGAGCTGTTTTTT

clone size: NA
J gene: TRBJ2-7
V gene: TRBV20-1
D gene: TRBD1
CDR3 protein: CSADRRQGGYEQYF
CDR3 DNA: TGCAGTGCTGACCGCCGACAGGGGGGCTACGAGCAGTACTTC

clone size: few
J gene: TRBJ2-7
V gene: TRBV4-1
D gene: NA
CDR3 protein: CASSQGREQYF
CDR3 DNA: TGCGCCAGCAGCCAGGGGCGCGAGCAGTACTTC

clone size: few
J gene: TRBJ2-1
V gene: TRBV10-3
D gene: NA
CDR3 protein: CAISDLDEQFF
CDR3 DNA: TGTGCCATCAGTGACTTAGATGAGCAGTTCTTC

clone size: many
J gene: TRBJ2-5
V gene: TRBV21-1
D gene: NA
CDR3 protein: CASSKEGAGQETQYF
CDR3 DNA: TGTGCCAGCAGCAAAGAAGGGGCGGGGCAAGAGACCCAGTACTTC